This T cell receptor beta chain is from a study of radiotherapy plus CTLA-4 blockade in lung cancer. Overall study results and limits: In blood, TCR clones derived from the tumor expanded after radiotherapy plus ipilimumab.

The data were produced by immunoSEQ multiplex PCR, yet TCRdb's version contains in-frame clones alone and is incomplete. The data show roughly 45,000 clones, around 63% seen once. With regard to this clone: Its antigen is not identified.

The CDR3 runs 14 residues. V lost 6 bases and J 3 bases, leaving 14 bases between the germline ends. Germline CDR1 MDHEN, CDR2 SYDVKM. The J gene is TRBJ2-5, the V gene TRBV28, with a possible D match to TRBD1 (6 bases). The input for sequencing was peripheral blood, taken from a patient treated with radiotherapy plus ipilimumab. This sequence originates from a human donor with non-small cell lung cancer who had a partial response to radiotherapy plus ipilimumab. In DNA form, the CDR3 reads TGTGCCAGCAGGAGGGGGTATCTGGAAGAGACCCAGTACTTC. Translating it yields CASRRGYLEETQYF.